The present T cell receptor (beta chain) was sequenced within a study of T cells in women clearing cervical HPV infection. Libraries were prepared by immunoSEQ multiplex PCR; TCRdb keeps only in-frame clonotypes and omits some of them. This sample's table reports tens of thousands of clones. J lost 1 base, V lost 1 base, and 2 bases had no gene match. Germline lookup yields CDR1 SEHNR and CDR2 FQNEAQ (reference sequence). This CDR3 region has 15 residues. Of note for this clone: What it binds is not known. The sequenced fragment ends 3 residues before the CDR3 boundary, so the rest is inferred from the germline J gene.

Prevalent HPV16 infections were excluded; only incident single HPV16 infections included. Dot-blot hybridization genotyped cervical HPV amplified with MY09/MY11 PCR. Study observations and caveats: Effector/memory and HPV-specific T cells were not isolated, and association timing is unknown.

V is TRBV7-9 and J is TRBJ2-7; 9 bases line up with TRBD2. The sequence derives from a woman aged 18 to 75 with a cervical HPV16 infection that either progressed to CIN3+ or cleared (not recorded which). The sample taken for sequencing was blood buffy coat. The sequenced part of the CDR3 DNA is TGTGCCAGCAGCTTAGGTGCGGGAGGGTCCTACGAG. It specifies CASSLGAGGSYE. The whole CDR3 protein is CASSLGAGGSYEQYF. Using reference TRBV7-9 and TRBJ2-7 for the parts outside the CDR3, the full variable domain is DTGVSQNPRHKITKRGQNVTFRCDPISEHNRLYWYRQTLGQGPEFLTYFQNEAQLEKSRLLSDRFSAERPKGSFSTLEIQRTEQGDSAMYLCASSLGAGGSYEQYFGPGTRLTVT.